Here is one T cell receptor beta chain with its context. The antigen is not known. The sample comes from a study of beta chain features in type 1 diabetes. The CDR3 consists of 16 residues. The germline CDR1 and CDR2 sequences are MNHEY and SVGAGI. The ends were cut back, 2 bases at V and 6 bases at J, with 14 bases in the middle. Study-wide findings and caveats: An over-representation of cells with high TCR expression could result from cDNA sequencing. Across all four CD4+ subsets, people with type 1 diabetes showed modestly shorter TCRB CDR3s.

The entirety of the isolated RNA underwent reverse transcription, so expressed TCRB transcripts were sequenced. Method: immunoSEQ multiplex PCR; TCRdb's copy keeps in-frame clones and lacks some. This table holds approximately 600,000 clones, 9.5% to 15% found once. The sequence was obtained from a young man with type 1 diabetes. The sequenced sample consisted of naive CD4+ T cells from blood. The rearrangement links TRBV6-5 to TRBJ1-6; no firm D call. The DNA of the CDR3 is TGTGCCAGCAGTTACCGCGGCGGAGTTCGTAATTCACCCCTCCACTTT. This sequence encodes CASSYRGGVRNSPLHF.